This T cell receptor (beta chain) was recovered during a study of T-cell reconstitution after alpha-beta-depleted transplantation in children. Study results and caveats: After one year, T-cell counts and TCRbeta diversity mostly came from new T cells.

Comments on this clonotype: Antigen unknown.

CDR3 length: 17 amino acids. From germline, CDR1 is MGHRA and CDR2 YSYEKL. Trimming stripped 1 base from V and 2 bases from J, with 15 bases between. The library targeted TCRbeta and was prepared with unique molecular identifiers. TCRdb independently ran MiXCR on the PCR reads; one entry per CDR3 protein. There are 900,000 or so distinct CDR3 sequences in the sample; around 15% occur only once, and about 4.6% lies in the top ten. This receptor was obtained from a male patient aged 5 to 17 who had a stem cell transplant for acute lymphoblastic leukemia, so the T cells may come from the graft donor. The source was PBMCs, mostly from graft donor cells, collected 360 days after TCRalphabeta/CD19-depleted stem cell transplant. The chain combines TRBV4-1 with TRBJ2-4, with TRBD1 as a possible D gene (6 bases). CDR3 amino acids: CASSQVGQTISKNIQYF. The CDR3 coding sequence is TGCGCCAGCAGCCAAGTAGGACAGACGATCTCCAAAAACATTCAGTACTTC.